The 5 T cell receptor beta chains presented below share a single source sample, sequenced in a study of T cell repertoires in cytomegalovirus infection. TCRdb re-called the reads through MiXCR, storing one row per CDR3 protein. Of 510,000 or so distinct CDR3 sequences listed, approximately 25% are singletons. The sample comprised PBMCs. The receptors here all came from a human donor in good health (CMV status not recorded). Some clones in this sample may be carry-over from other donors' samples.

CDR3 protein: CASSSGGWLAGQETQYF. Here the CDR3 DNA reads TGTGCCAGCAGCTCCGGCGGCTGGCTAGCGGGACAAGAGACCCAGTACTTC. This rearrangement joins TRBV7-2 to TRBJ2-5; 9 bases map to TRBD2. Germline CDR1 SGHTA, CDR2 FQGNSA. The CDR3 loop spans 17 amino acids. After removal of 4 bases from V and 2 bases from J, the junction contained 11 bases not matched to a gene.

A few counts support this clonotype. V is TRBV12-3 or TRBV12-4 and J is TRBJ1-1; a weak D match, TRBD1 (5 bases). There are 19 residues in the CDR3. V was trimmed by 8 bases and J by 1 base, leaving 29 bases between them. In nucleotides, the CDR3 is TGTGCCAGCCGGTGGGTGGGGCGCGGGTTAAGGCGGACGAACACTGAAGCTTTCTTT. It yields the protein CASRWVGRGLRRTNTEAFF.

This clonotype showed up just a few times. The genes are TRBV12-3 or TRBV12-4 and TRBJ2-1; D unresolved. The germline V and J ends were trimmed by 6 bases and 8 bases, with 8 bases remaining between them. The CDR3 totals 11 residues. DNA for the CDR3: TGTGCCAGCAGGGTTGGGGATGAGCAGTTCTTC. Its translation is CASRVGDEQFF.

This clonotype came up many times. The CDR3 here is CASGLAGEVAQYF. The CDR3 nucleotides read TGTGCCAGCGGGCTAGCAGGAGAGGTGGCTCAGTACTTC. The chain employs TRBV7-2 and TRBJ2-4; weak D call: TRBD2 (5 bases). Trimming left V 8 bases short and J 12 bases short, with 20 bases between. CDR1 and CDR2 from the germline V gene are SGHTA and FQGNSA. This CDR3 spans 13 amino acids.

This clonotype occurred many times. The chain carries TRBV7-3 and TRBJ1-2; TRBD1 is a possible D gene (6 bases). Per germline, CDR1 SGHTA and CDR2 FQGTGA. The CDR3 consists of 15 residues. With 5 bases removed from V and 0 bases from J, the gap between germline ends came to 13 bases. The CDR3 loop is CASSPQGIPNYGYTF. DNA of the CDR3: TGTGCCAGCAGCCCCCAGGGGATTCCTAACTATGGCTACACCTTC.